The present entry profiles one T cell receptor beta chain with its context. Its antigen is currently unknown. The data belong to a study of T cell repertoires in cytomegalovirus infection. Study details: Indicated by public TCR beta signatures were CMV infection and matching HLA type. Study findings and constraints: In two of eight donors, the top clonotype was HLA-C-restricted CMV-specific. Accumulated public TCR beta family frequency recognized individuals carrying CMV together with the relevant HLA.

Trimming cost V 5 bases and J 6 bases, with 5 bases left between them. This CDR3 is built from 11 residues. From germline, CDR1 is SGHRS and CDR2 YFSETQ. TCRdb re-called the reads through MiXCR, storing one row per CDR3 protein. The table lists 300,000 to 400,000 distinct CDR3 sequences, 9.5% of them singletons. The sample taken for sequencing was PBMCs. The source is a human donor in good health (CMV status not recorded). Some clones in this sample may be carry-over from other donors' samples. The chain employs TRBV5-1 and TRBJ2-2; D remains unclear. This CDR3 reads CASRMAGELFF. For the CDR3, the DNA is TGCGCCAGCAGGATGGCCGGGGAGCTGTTTTTT.